This TCR beta chain was captured in a study of T cell repertoires in cytomegalovirus infection. At the level of the study: As its CMV epitopes, the study selected recently identified HLA-C-restricted and well-studied HLA-B-restricted targets. Through public TCR beta signatures, both CMV infection and matching HLA type were indicated. Study-wide points: Summed frequency of shared TCR beta families picked out CMV carriers who also had the relevant HLA. CMV-specific TCR beta clonotypes restricted by HLA-C were the ones dominating the ex vivo response.

TCRdb redid the calling of the reads with MiXCR, one entry per CDR3 protein. The sample contains about a million distinct CDR3 sequences, less than 40% of which appear only once. With respect to this clonotype: Its target is unknown.

Sequencing was performed on cultured CD8+ T cells from PBMCs, taken from culture after CMV antigen stimulation. The TCR comes from a human donor in good health (CMV status not recorded). Some clones in this sample may be carry-over from other donors' samples.

In nucleotides, the CDR3 is TGTGCCAGCTCACCACCCCAGAATAGCGGGGAAAAACTGTTTTTT. It is translated as CASSPPQNSGEKLFF. The V call is TRBV18, the J call TRBJ1-4, with D uncertain. The V end was cut by 0 bases, the J end by 8 bases, with 13 bases between. Germline V CDR1 and CDR2: KGHSH, LQKENI. The CDR3 sequence is 15 residues long.